The clone carrying this T cell receptor beta chain was observed a few times. The data were taken from a study of T-cell memory formation after mild COVID-19. The CDR3 extends over 15 amino acids. Germline V gene lookup returns CDR1 SEHNR and CDR2 FQNEAQ (reference sequence). Trimming removed 5 bases from V and 4 bases from J, with 15 bases in between. One entry per CDR3 protein, called by TCRdb with MiXCR from the 5' RACE reads. The sample has roughly 450,000 distinct CDR3 sequences, 15% to 20% seen once. This receptor was obtained from a man younger than 30 who had mild COVID-19 (a few samples of this study predate the infection). Cell type and time point are not known. The rearrangement joins TRBV7-9 to TRBJ2-1; D gene uncertain. Input material: PBMCs or a T cell subset sorted from them (not recorded which). The CDR3 here is CASSPYGLGYNEQFF. The CDR3 DNA is TGTGCCAGCAGCCCCTACGGATTGGGGTACAATGAGCAGTTCTTC.